The sequence of this T cell receptor (beta chain) was determined in a study of cytomegalovirus exposure and HLA in healthy donors. Across the whole study: Inside one of the first data releases sat about 91 million unique TCRs taken from HLA-typed donors.

To note about this clone: Its antigen is still unknown. This specimen includes other DNA sequences encoding the same CDR3.

The CDR3 consists of 15 residues. V gave up 6 bases and J gave up 0 bases; unmatched junction bases: 8. From germline, CDR1 is KGHSH and CDR2 LQKENI. General study results and limits: In an earlier analysis, most TCR beta V segments were productive about 90% or about 30% of the time. There were reportedly fewer N-insertions in an Asian-associated ancestry cluster than the approximately 600-donor mean, in a later analysis. In a later analysis, around 18,000 TCR beta sequences were associated with HLA alleles at 0.05 false discovery rate.

Vbeta (60) and Jbeta (13) primers were used in the PCR. The protocol was immunoSEQ multiplex PCR, while the TCRdb copy is restricted to in-frame clones and leaves out a portion. The table shows over 70,000 clones, with 77% occurring only once. J is TRBJ2-7 and V is TRBV18; 7 nucleotides line up with TRBD1. The sequence was collected from a man aged 30 to 45 in good health and CMV-seronegative. The sample consisted of PBMCs. DNA of the CDR3: TGTGCCAGCTCGCAGGGACAGACGAGCTCCTACGAGCAGTACTTC. This gives the protein CASSQGQTSSYEQYF.